This TCR beta chain derives from a study of response to subunit inactivated influenza vaccine. Study-wide points: Each seasonal influenza vaccination, the authors suggested, recruits few new T cells.

The CDR3 is made up of 15 amino acids. V was cut by 0 bases and J by 1 base, with 6 bases left in between. Germline CDR1 is LGHNA and CDR2 is YSLEER. TCRdb re-analysed the RT-PCR reads in MiXCR, keeping a single row per CDR3 protein. The sample has about 190,000 distinct CDR3 sequences, 13% to 15% seen once. A remark on this clonotype: The antigen remains undetermined.

This receptor was identified in a man aged 50 or older who received an inactivated influenza vaccine. V and J are TRBV4-3 and TRBJ2-2, with D perhaps matching TRBD2 (5 bases). Sample: CD8+ T cells sorted from PBMCs, taken around 5 days after vaccination. CDR3 residues: CASSQELVNTGELFF. CDR3 sequence (DNA): TGCGCCAGCAGCCAAGAACTAGTGAACACCGGGGAGCTGTTTTTT.